The entry that follows covers one T cell receptor beta chain sequence. Trimming took off 6 bases at V and 0 bases at J, with 3 bases between the two ends. This CDR3 contains 12 residues. Germline assignment: CDR1 SEHNR and CDR2 FQNEAQ (reference sequence). Method: immunoSEQ multiplex PCR; TCRdb's copy keeps in-frame clones and lacks some. The repertoire holds around 52,000 clones, with roughly 96% as singletons. These data are taken from a study of T cells after somatic rescue of genetic block. Material for sequencing was peripheral blood mononuclear cells (PBMCs). The receptor comes from a child less than two years old. The chain is built from TRBV7-9 and TRBJ1-5; D is undetermined. As DNA, the CDR3 is TGTGCCAGCAGTTATAGCAATCAGCCCCAGCATTTT. Protein product: CASSYSNQPQHF.